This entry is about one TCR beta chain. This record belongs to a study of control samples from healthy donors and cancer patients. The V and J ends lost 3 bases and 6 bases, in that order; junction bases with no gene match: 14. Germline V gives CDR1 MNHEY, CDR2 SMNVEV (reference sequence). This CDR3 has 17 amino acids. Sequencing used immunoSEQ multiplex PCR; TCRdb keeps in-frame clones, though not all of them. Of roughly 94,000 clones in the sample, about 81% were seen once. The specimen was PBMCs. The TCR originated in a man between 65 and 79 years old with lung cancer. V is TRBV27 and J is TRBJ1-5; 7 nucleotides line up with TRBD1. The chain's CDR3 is CASSFRAGTVRAQPQHF. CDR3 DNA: TGTGCCAGCAGTTTCCGAGCCGGGACAGTGAGAGCTCAGCCCCAGCATTTT.